This passage covers 13 T cell receptor beta chains from one sample sequenced in a study of sequential checkpoint blockade in melanoma. Treatment reported: randomized to nivolumab then ipilimumab (arm A) or the reverse (arm B). The repertoire was sequenced with immunoSEQ multiplex PCR; TCRdb's copy has only in-frame clones and lacks some. The table shows around 13,000 clones, with around 77% occurring only once. Sequences were derived from CD8+ T cells sorted from blood (inferred from file names), sampled from a patient given nivolumab and ipilimumab in sequence. Source of these receptors: a human patient with melanoma. Some clones in this sample may be carry-over from other donors' samples.

This chain connects TRBV7-8 to TRBJ2-7; 10 bases match TRBD1. With V trimmed by 4 bases and J by 2 bases, 8 bases remained unmatched. The CDR3 has 16 amino acids. Per germline, CDR1 SGHVS and CDR2 FQNEAQ. The CDR3 bases are TGTGCCAGCAGCTCACCGGGGGACAGGGGTACCTACGAGCAGTACTTC. It encodes CASSSPGDRGTYEQYF.

This clone was recorded at least ten times. The V call is TRBV7-8, the J call TRBJ2-7, with 7 bases that match TRBD1. Germline values: CDR1 SGHVS, CDR2 FQNEAQ. This CDR3 region has 15 residues. V dropped 5 bases and J dropped 7; count of bases not matched to a gene: 14. CDR3 residues: CASSRRDRVVEEQYF. The CDR3 DNA reads TGTGCCAGCAGCCGTAGGGACAGAGTCGTGGAAGAGCAGTACTTC.

The chain joins TRBV4-3 to TRBJ2-5; 9 nucleotides line up with TRBD2. The CDR3 is 16 amino acids. After removal of 0 bases from V and 11 bases from J, the junction contained 13 bases not matched to a gene. The V gene's germline CDR1 is LGHNA and CDR2 YSLEER. The CDR3 loop reads CASSQDQLAGPSDQYF. The DNA for the CDR3 is TGCGCCAGCAGCCAAGATCAGCTAGCGGGGCCCTCAGATCAGTACTTC.

The chain employs TRBV6-1 and TRBJ1-2; D is unresolved. This CDR3 region has 11 residues. Between the trimmed V and J ends, which lost 8 bases and 8 bases, there was a span of 12 bases. Germline V gene data show CDR1 as MNHNS and CDR2 as SASEGT. CDR3 coding DNA: TGTGCCAGCGCTAGAAGATACGGCTACACCTTC. Protein sequence: CASARRYGYTF.

As concerns this clone: Other DNA sequences of this sample code for an identical CDR3. CDR3 DNA: TGTGCCAGCAGCCGATACAGGTTAGGCGATGAAAAACTGTTTTTT. As protein: CASSRYRLGDEKLFF. The J gene is TRBJ1-4, the V gene TRBV7-2; D might be TRBD1 (5 bases). V was shortened by 5 bases and J by 6 bases, with 16 bases between the two germline ends. CDR1 is SGHTA, CDR2 FQGNSA, per germline. This CDR3 has 15 amino acids.

The genes are TRBV6-5 and TRBJ2-7; 8 positions match TRBD2. Germline V gene sequence: CDR1 MNHEY, CDR2 SVGAGI. V shed 6 bases, J shed 2 bases, and the junction held 6 bases outside the gene matches. CDR3 length equals 14 residues. This CDR3 is CASSPGTSTYEQYF. The DNA for the CDR3 is TGTGCCAGCAGCCCCGGGACTAGTACCTACGAGCAGTACTTC.

Note on this clone: The sample contains more than one DNA sequence encoding this CDR3. The rearrangement uses TRBV19 and TRBJ1-1; maybe TRBD1 (5 bases). The CDR3 runs to 14 residues. V dropped 5 bases and J dropped 5 bases, with 15 bases sitting between them. Germline V gene data show CDR1 as LNHDA and CDR2 as SQIVND (reference sequence). The CDR3 here is CASSLAGWNTEAFF. The CDR3, as DNA: TGTGCCAGTAGTCTGGCAGGGTGGAATACTGAAGCTTTCTTT.

With regard to this clone: Compared with germline, one end of the junction differs, possibly owing to a read error. The V and J genes are TRBV27 and TRBJ2-1; tentative D call: TRBD2 (5 bases). CDR3 length equals 12 residues. Germline V gene lookup returns CDR1 MNHEY and CDR2 SMNVEV (reference sequence). The CDR3 sequence is CVSRHGDNEQFF. CDR3 nucleotides: TGTGTCAGCCGTCACGGGGACAATGAGCAGTTCTTC.

The gene calls are TRBV5-6 and TRBJ2-7; 8 nucleotides line up with TRBD1. The germline CDR1 and CDR2 sequences are SGHDT and YYEEEE. The CDR3 sequence is 17 residues long. V lost 3 bases to trimming and J lost 3 bases; unmatched junction nucleotides: 14. Here the CDR3 reads CASSYTKTGEDLYEQYF. The CDR3 nucleotides are TGTGCCAGCAGCTATACTAAGACAGGGGAGGACCTCTACGAGCAGTACTTC.

This clone was observed a few times. The V call is TRBV7-9, the J call TRBJ1-6; possibly TRBD1 for D (5 bases). V was trimmed by 5 bases and J by 7 bases, leaving 15 bases between them. CDR3 length: 15 residues. CDR1 is SEHNR and CDR2 is FQNEAQ in the germline V gene (reference sequence). The CDR3 spells CASSPQTAHNSPLHF. CDR3 DNA sequence: TGTGCCAGCAGCCCCCAGACAGCTCACAATTCACCCCTCCACTTT.

This chain joins TRBV7-9 and TRBJ1-1; D is perhaps TRBD1 (5 bases). From germline, CDR1 is SEHNR and CDR2 FQNEAQ (reference sequence). This CDR3 has 15 residues. The V and J ends lost 6 bases and 6 bases respectively, with 20 bases between them. CDR3 in DNA: TGTGCCAGCAGATCCCGGAAGTCGGAGACAGCTGAAGCTTTCTTT. This sequence encodes CASRSRKSETAEAFF.

J is TRBJ2-5 and V is TRBV4-1, with a weak D call TRBD2 (5 bases). CDR3 length equals 14 residues. V was clipped by 1 base and J by 11 bases, with 17 bases between them. From germline, CDR1 is MGHRA and CDR2 YSYEKL. The CDR3 coding sequence is TGCGCCAGCAGCCAAGCTCGCGGGCTAGGAGAGCAGTACTTC. This encodes CASSQARGLGEQYF.

The J gene is TRBJ1-1, the V gene TRBV4-3; possibly TRBD1 for D (5 bases). Trimming removed 0 bases at V and 3 bases at J, with 14 bases between. In germline, CDR1 is LGHNA, CDR2 YSLEER. This CDR3 contains 16 residues. The CDR3 is CASSQDRPRAYTEAFF. As DNA, the CDR3 is TGCGCCAGCAGCCAAGATCGTCCCAGGGCTTACACTGAAGCTTTCTTT.